This TCR beta chain originates from a study of T cells after yellow fever vaccination. At least ten counts were recorded for this clonotype. The study made its TCR cDNA through 5'RACE template switching. That step introduced a universal primer site along with UMIs. TCRdb re-called the 5' RACE reads with MiXCR, one entry per CDR3 protein. Of 500,000 to 650,000 distinct CDR3 sequences listed, 12% are singletons. V was trimmed by 4 bases and J by 3 bases, leaving 12 bases between them. The CDR3 consists of 13 residues. CDR1 is DFQATT, CDR2 SNEGSKA, per germline (reference sequence). This chain joins TRBV20-1 and TRBJ1-2; perhaps TRBD1 as D (6 bases). This receptor was obtained from a man aged 25-40 years who received the YFV17D yellow fever vaccine. Sequenced material: PBMCs, taken on the day of the yellow fever booster vaccination. The CDR3 spells CSAILGADYGYTF. In DNA form, the CDR3 reads TGCAGTGCTATATTGGGGGCGGACTATGGCTACACCTTC.